The clone carrying this T cell receptor beta chain was observed a few times. Antigen specificity is unknown. This record comes from a study of blood T cells in healthy people across ages. Study outcomes and limitations: Samples with more naive T cells showed higher observed beta diversity.

The CDR3 sequence is 14 residues long. The junction had 4 bases not matched to a gene; V was cut back by 4 bases and J by 3 bases. CDR1 and CDR2 (germline): MNHNY, SVGAGI (reference sequence). Then a second PCR, running about 7 to 11 cycles, was carried out with a sample-barcoded 5' primer and a J-beta primer mix. TCRdb processed the 5' RACE reads anew with MiXCR; each CDR3 protein has one entry. The profile shows 1.5 million to 2 million distinct CDR3 sequences, under 30% of them singletons. The chain uses TRBV6-6 and TRBJ2-7, with 9 bases lining up with TRBD1. What was sequenced was blood. The TCR comes from a young woman in good health. CDR3 region: CASSSSDRGYEQYF. CDR3 DNA: TGTGCCAGCAGTTCCTCGGACAGGGGCTACGAGCAGTACTTC.